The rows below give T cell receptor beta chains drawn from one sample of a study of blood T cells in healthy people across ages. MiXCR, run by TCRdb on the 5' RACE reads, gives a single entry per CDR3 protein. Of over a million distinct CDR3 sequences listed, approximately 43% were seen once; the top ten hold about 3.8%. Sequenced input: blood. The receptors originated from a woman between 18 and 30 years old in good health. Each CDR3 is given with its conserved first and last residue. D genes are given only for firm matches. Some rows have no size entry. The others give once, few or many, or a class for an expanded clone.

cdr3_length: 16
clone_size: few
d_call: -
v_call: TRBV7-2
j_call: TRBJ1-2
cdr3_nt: TGTGCCAGCAGCCCTTCCCGCAGCTCATCTCTTTATGGCTACACCTTC
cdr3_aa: CASSPSRSSSLYGYTF

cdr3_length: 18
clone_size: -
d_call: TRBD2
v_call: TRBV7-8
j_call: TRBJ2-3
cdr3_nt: TGTGCCAGCAGCTTTCTAGCGGGAGGGAACCTAGGGGGAGATACGCAGTATTTT
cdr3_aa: CASSFLAGGNLGGDTQYF

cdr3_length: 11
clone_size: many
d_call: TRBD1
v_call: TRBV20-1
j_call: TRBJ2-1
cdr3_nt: TGCAGTGCTGACAGGGTCCATGAGCAGTTCTTC
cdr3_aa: CSADRVHEQFF

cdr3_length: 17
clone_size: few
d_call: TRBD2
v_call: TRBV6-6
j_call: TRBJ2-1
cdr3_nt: TGTGCCAGCAGTTACTCCATCAGAGCGGGAGGGAGCAATGAGCAGTTCTTC
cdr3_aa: CASSYSIRAGGSNEQFF

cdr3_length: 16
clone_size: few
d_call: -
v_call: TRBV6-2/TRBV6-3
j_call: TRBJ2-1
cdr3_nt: TGTGCCAGCAGTTACAGTCCGGGAAAGGGGGTCTATGAGCAGTTCTTC
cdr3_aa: CASSYSPGKGVYEQFF

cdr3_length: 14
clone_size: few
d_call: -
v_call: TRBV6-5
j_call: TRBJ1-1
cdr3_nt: TGTGCCAGCAGTCCCTGGGAGGTGAACACTGAAGCTTTCTTT
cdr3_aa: CASSPWEVNTEAFF

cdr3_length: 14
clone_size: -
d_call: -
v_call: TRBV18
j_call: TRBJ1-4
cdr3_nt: TGTGCCAGCTCAGCACAGGGTCTCAATGAAAAACTGTTTTTT
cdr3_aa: CASSAQGLNEKLFF

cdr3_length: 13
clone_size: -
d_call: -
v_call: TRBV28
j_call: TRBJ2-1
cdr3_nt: TGTGCCAGCAGTTTAGACAGCGTCAATGAGCAGTTCTTC
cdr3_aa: CASSLDSVNEQFF

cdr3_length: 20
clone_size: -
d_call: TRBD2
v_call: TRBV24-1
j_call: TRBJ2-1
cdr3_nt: TGTGCCACCAGTGATTTGGCGACTAGCGGGAGGCCTTACTCCTACAATGAGCAGTTCTTC
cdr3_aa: CATSDLATSGRPYSYNEQFF

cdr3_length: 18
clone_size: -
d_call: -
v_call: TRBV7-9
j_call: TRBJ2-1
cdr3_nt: TGTGCCAGCGTTGAGCTAGTGGGCCTGGGTGGTATATACAATGAGCAGTTCTTC
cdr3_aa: CASVELVGLGGIYNEQFF